The 31 T cell receptor beta chains in this list originate from one sample, sequenced in a study of CD8 T cells in Susac syndrome. Reverse transcription of roughly 0.45 to 1 ug RNA was carried out with random hexamers. TCRdb processed the immunoSEQ multiplex PCR reads anew with MiXCR; each CDR3 protein has one entry. This sample has 250,000 to 300,000 distinct CDR3 sequences; around 85% occur once, and the top ten carry 0.21%. The sample taken for sequencing was CD8+ T cells from PBMCs. The origin of the receptors is a human donor with multiple sclerosis.

The genes are TRBV7-9 and TRBJ2-3; 7 bases map to TRBD2. The V gene end was trimmed by 5 bases and the J gene end by 13 bases; junction bases not matched to a gene: 18. In germline, CDR1 is SEHNR, CDR2 FQNEAQ (reference sequence). CDR3 size: 15 residues. The CDR3 here is CASSPPPSLAATEYF. The CDR3 DNA reads TGTGCCAGCAGCCCGCCCCCAAGCCTAGCGGCCACCGAGTATTTT.

The chain has TRBV12-5 and TRBJ2-3; no clear D. Between the trimmed V and J ends, which lost 7 bases and 0 bases, there was a span of 8 bases. This CDR3 contains 13 residues. CDR1 is LGHNT, CDR2 FRNRAP, per germline. The CDR3 DNA sequence: TGTGCTAGTGCCCCATTTAGCACAGATACGCAGTATTTT. It codes for CASAPFSTDTQYF.

The V call is TRBV4-3, the J call TRBJ1-3; 7 nucleotides align to TRBD1. CDR3 length equals 15 residues. Trimming at V came to 4 bases and at J to 0 bases, leaving 3 bases not matched to a gene. Germline assignment: CDR1 LGHNA and CDR2 YSLEER. CDR3 sequence reads: CASSPTGSSGNTIYF. CDR3 DNA: TGCGCCAGCAGCCCGACAGGGTCCTCTGGAAACACCATATATTTT.

The chain couples TRBV30 to TRBJ2-7; the D call may be TRBD1 or TRBD2 (5 bases each). CDR3 size: 14 residues. The germline V gene has CDR1 GTSNPN and CDR2 SVGIG (reference sequence). The CDR3 DNA reads as TGTGCTTGGGGCGGGTGGGGGTCACCCTACGAGCAGTACTTC. Its protein is CAWGGWGSPYEQYF.

The V call is TRBV24-1, the J call TRBJ1-2, with D unclear. Deletions cut 4 bases from V and 8 bases from J, with 10 bases between. This CDR3 is 12 amino acids long. Germline CDR1 KGHDR, CDR2 SFDVKD. Here the CDR3 reads CATSDHNEGYTF. As DNA, the CDR3 is TGTGCCACCAGTGACCACAACGAGGGCTACACCTTC.

This chain links TRBV9 with TRBJ2-5; TRBD1 might be the D (6 bases). This CDR3 comprises 16 residues. Per germline, CDR1 SGDLS and CDR2 YYNGEE. V was cut by 0 bases and J by 5 bases, with 17 bases left in between. The CDR3 protein is CASSVEVKAGDETQYF. As DNA, the CDR3 is TGTGCCAGCAGCGTAGAAGTAAAGGCAGGGGACGAGACCCAGTACTTC.

This rearrangement joins TRBV7-9 to TRBJ1-1, with TRBD1 matching 7 bases. The CDR3 runs to 17 residues. Germline lookup yields CDR1 SEHNR and CDR2 FQNEAQ (reference sequence). With 5 bases clipped from V and 4 bases from J, the junction kept 16 bases outside the gene matches. The CDR3 bases are TGTGCCAGCAGCCCCCCAATACAGGGGATAGGGCTCACTGAAGCTTTCTTT. Protein sequence: CASSPPIQGIGLTEAFF. Using reference TRBV7-9 and TRBJ1-1 for the parts outside the CDR3, the full variable domain is DTGVSQNPRHKITKRGQNVTFRCDPISEHNRLYWYRQTLGQGPEFLTYFQNEAQLEKSRLLSDRFSAERPKGSFSTLEIQRTEQGDSAMYLCASSPPIQGIGLTEAFFGQGTRLTVV.

The chain joins TRBV6-2 or TRBV6-3 to TRBJ2-6; D may be TRBD1 or TRBD2 (5 bases each). The CDR3 runs 16 residues. V was pared by 2 bases and J by 3 bases, with 11 bases between. CDR1 is MNHEY and CDR2 is SVGEGT in the germline V gene. CDR3 residues: CASSYRDLGGANVLTF. As DNA, the CDR3 is TGTGCCAGCAGTTACCGGGACCTGGGTGGGGCCAACGTCCTGACTTTC.

J is TRBJ2-4 and V is TRBV6-5; 9 positions match TRBD2. The junction had 6 bases not matched to a gene; V was cut back by 0 bases and J by 3 bases. Germline assignment: CDR1 MNHEY and CDR2 SVGAGI. The CDR3 is made up of 17 amino acids. The CDR3, as DNA: TGTGCCAGCAGTTACTCGTCTAGCGGGGTTTACAAAAACATTCAGTACTTC. It specifies CASSYSSSGVYKNIQYF.

The chain couples TRBV20-1 to TRBJ2-3; 7 bases are a match to TRBD2. V dropped 3 bases and J dropped 4; count of bases not matched to a gene: 13. The CDR3 is 16 amino acids. Germline V CDR1 and CDR2: DFQATT, SNEGSKA (reference sequence). CDR3 sequence reads: CSASPGLVGRADTQYF. The CDR3 region has the DNA TGCAGTGCTAGCCCCGGACTAGTTGGACGCGCAGATACGCAGTATTTT.

This rearrangement joins TRBV13 to TRBJ2-1; 9 positions agree with TRBD2. CDR1 is PRHDT, CDR2 FYEKMQ, per germline (reference sequence). The CDR3 sequence is 16 residues long. J lost 9 bases, V lost 1 base, and 10 bases had no gene match. CDR3 sequence reads: CASSLVHAGGLGEQFF. CDR3 DNA sequence: TGTGCCAGCAGCTTAGTTCATGCGGGAGGGCTTGGTGAGCAGTTCTTC.

The chain uses TRBV10-3 and TRBJ2-1; 7 nucleotides line up with TRBD2. The CDR3 spans 15 residues. Trimming at V came to 10 bases and at J to 6 bases, leaving 15 bases not matched to a gene. CDR1 is ENHRY and CDR2 is SYGVKD in the germline V gene. The DNA for the CDR3 is TGTGCCACCAAGTTCGAGGGAGGGCCTGGCAATGAGCAGTTCTTC. It codes for CATKFEGGPGNEQFF.

This clonotype was counted once. V usage is TRBV19 and J usage is TRBJ2-5, with 8 positions matching TRBD1. Per germline, CDR1 LNHDA and CDR2 SQIVND (reference sequence). Trimming at V came to 6 bases and at J to 4 bases, leaving 4 bases not matched to a gene. The CDR3 is made up of 13 amino acids. CDR3 loop: CASRDRARETQYF. CDR3 in DNA: TGTGCCAGTAGGGACAGGGCGCGAGAGACCCAGTACTTC.

The chain couples TRBV7-9 to TRBJ2-2; D may be TRBD1 (5 bases). V shed 4 bases and J shed 4 bases, with 10 bases lying between them. The CDR3 totals 14 residues. Germline CDR1 reads SEHNR; CDR2 reads FQNEAQ (reference sequence). The CDR3 loop reads CASSSGRGTGELFF. CDR3 DNA: TGTGCCAGCAGCTCGGGTAGGGGCACCGGGGAGCTGTTTTTT. Full variable domain (rest looked up from reference TRBV7-9 and TRBJ2-2): DTGVSQNPRHKITKRGQNVTFRCDPISEHNRLYWYRQTLGQGPEFLTYFQNEAQLEKSRLLSDRFSAERPKGSFSTLEIQRTEQGDSAMYLCASSSGRGTGELFFGEGSRLTVL.

The DNA for the CDR3 is TGTGCCAGCAGCGAATCGGGACAGGGCAACAATGAGCAGTTCTTC. Translating gives CASSESGQGNNEQFF. The chain is built from TRBV5-4 and TRBJ2-1, with 9 positions matching TRBD1. V shed 4 bases and J 5 bases; nucleotides not matched to a gene: 7. The germline V gene has CDR1 SGHNT and CDR2 YYREEE (reference sequence). The CDR3 totals 15 residues.

The V and J genes are TRBV2 and TRBJ2-2; D unclear. V lost 4 bases and J 6 bases, leaving 9 bases between the germline ends. This CDR3 contains 13 residues. Germline CDR1 is SNHLY and CDR2 is FYNNEI. CDR3 sequence: CASSGRYSGELFF. Here the CDR3 DNA reads TGTGCCAGCAGTGGACGATACTCCGGGGAGCTGTTTTTT.

The chain joins TRBV4-3 to TRBJ2-7; 8 bases map to TRBD1. The CDR3 has 15 residues. V was pared by 3 bases and J by 5 bases, with 9 bases of the junction left unmatched. Germline V lookup: CDR1 LGHNA, CDR2 YSLEER. CDR3 sequence (DNA): TGCGCCAGCAGCCAGGCGGATCAGGGGGCGGACGAGCAGTACTTC. It specifies CASSQADQGADEQYF.

J is TRBJ2-1 and V is TRBV16; 8 positions agree with TRBD2. Looked up from germline, CDR1 is KGHSY and CDR2 is FQNENV. The CDR3 sequence is 16 residues long. J was trimmed by 3 bases and V by 3 bases; bases with no gene match: 7. This CDR3 reads CASSHASGQVYNEQFF. CDR3 nucleotide sequence: TGTGCCAGCAGCCATGCTAGCGGGCAAGTCTACAATGAGCAGTTCTTC.

This clonotype occurred once. The rearrangement links TRBV3-1 to TRBJ2-4; the D is unclear. Germline assignment: CDR1 LGHDT and CDR2 YNNKEL (reference sequence). V lost 3 bases and J 3 bases, leaving 18 bases between the germline ends. CDR3 length equals 17 residues. The CDR3 is CASSQQIARVGKNIQYF. CDR3 coding DNA: TGTGCCAGCAGCCAGCAGATTGCAAGGGTAGGCAAAAACATTCAGTACTTC.

This clonotype was seen a handful of times. The genes are TRBV29-1 and TRBJ2-7, with 12 bases identical to TRBD2. This CDR3 is 19 amino acids long. Germline loops: CDR1 SQVTM, CDR2 ANQGSEA. Trimming at V came to 1 base and at J to 0 bases, leaving 13 bases not matched to a gene. The CDR3 region has the DNA TGCAGCGTTGAAGGAACAGCCGGACTAGCGGGACAGAGCTCCTACGAGCAGTACTTC. Translated, it gives CSVEGTAGLAGQSSYEQYF.

This clonotype was counted a single time. J is TRBJ2-7 and V is TRBV6-5; 9 bases match TRBD2. The junction had 7 bases not matched to a gene; V was cut back by 7 bases and J by 3 bases. The CDR3 spans 14 residues. CDR1 and CDR2 from the germline V gene are MNHEY and SVGAGI. The CDR3 nucleotides are TGTGCCAGCAAGGATAGCGGGAGCGGCTACGAGCAGTACTTC. This encodes CASKDSGSGYEQYF.

The chain recombines TRBV15 with TRBJ1-5; D is perhaps TRBD1 (6 bases). CDR3 length equals 15 residues. V lost 3 bases to trimming and J lost 6 bases, with 15 bases between them. Germline loops: CDR1 LNHNV, CDR2 YYDKDF (reference sequence). CDR3 sequence (DNA): TGTGCCACCAGCAGTGCAGGGGAGGGCGGTCAGCCCCAGCATTTT. Protein sequence: CATSSAGEGGQPQHF.

This clonotype was seen only a few times. This chain uses TRBV7-9 with TRBJ2-7; 7 nucleotides line up with TRBD1. The V segment lost 3 bases and the J segment 2 bases; nucleotides outside the gene matches: 4. Looked up from germline, CDR1 is SEHNR and CDR2 is FQNEAQ (reference sequence). CDR3 length equals 14 residues. The DNA for the CDR3 is TGTGCCAGCAGCTTGGCCGGGACAGCCTACGAGCAGTACTTC. It encodes CASSLAGTAYEQYF.

The genes are TRBV13 and TRBJ2-1; possibly TRBD1 or TRBD2 for D (5 bases each). This CDR3 comprises 13 residues. Trimming shortened V by 11 bases and J by 4 bases, and 15 bases separated the two germline ends. Germline V gene lookup returns CDR1 PRHDT and CDR2 FYEKMQ (reference sequence). This CDR3 is CAPGDRRYNEQFF. In DNA form, the CDR3 reads TGTGCCCCTGGGGACCGTCGGTACAATGAGCAGTTCTTC.

The chain uses TRBV9 and TRBJ2-3, with 7 nucleotides matching TRBD1. Germline V gene sequence: CDR1 SGDLS, CDR2 YYNGEE. This CDR3 contains 16 residues. With V trimmed by 3 bases and J by 2 bases, 9 bases remained unmatched. Written as DNA, the CDR3 is TGTGCCAGCAGCGCCCACCGGGACAGAATCACAGATACGCAGTATTTT. Translating it yields CASSAHRDRITDTQYF.

This chain joins TRBV4-1 and TRBJ2-1, with TRBD2 matching over 8 bases. The CDR3 totals 16 residues. Germline CDR1 and CDR2: MGHRA and YSYEKL. Trimming removed 1 base from V and 6 bases from J; junction bases left unmatched: 8. The CDR3 nucleotides read TGCGCCAGCAGCCAAGTTCCGAGCGGGAGTCTCAATGAGCAGTTCTTC. Translating gives CASSQVPSGSLNEQFF.

This chain links TRBV4-1 with TRBJ2-1; 8 bases agree with TRBD2. Germline CDR1 and CDR2: MGHRA and YSYEKL. This CDR3 is built from 18 residues. Trimming removed 4 bases from V and 0 bases from J; junction bases left unmatched: 11. CDR3 region: CASSPGGAVPSSYNEQFF. For the CDR3, the DNA is TGCGCCAGCAGCCCCGGGGGGGCAGTCCCGAGCTCCTACAATGAGCAGTTCTTC.

The gene calls are TRBV19 and TRBJ2-1; D not certain. The CDR3 runs to 16 residues. The V gene's germline CDR1 is LNHDA and CDR2 SQIVND (reference sequence). V was shortened by 5 bases and J by 2 bases, with 16 bases between the two germline ends. CDR3 residues: CASSPPASDPYNEQFF. The CDR3 region has the DNA TGTGCCAGTAGTCCGCCAGCCTCTGACCCCTACAATGAGCAGTTCTTC.

The chain couples TRBV6-5 to TRBJ2-3; TRBD2 matches at 9 bases. This CDR3 spans 16 amino acids. Germline V CDR1 and CDR2: MNHEY, SVGAGI. V was pared by 0 bases and J by 5 bases, with 6 bases of the junction left unmatched. The CDR3, as DNA: TGTGCCAGCAGTTACTCGACTAGCGGCAGGGGAGATACGCAGTATTTT. Protein product: CASSYSTSGRGDTQYF.

This rearrangement joins TRBV28 to TRBJ2-7; no clear D gene. The CDR3 runs to 13 residues. V dropped 5 bases and J dropped 3 bases, with 11 bases sitting between them. CDR1 and CDR2 from the germline V gene are MDHEN and SYDVKM. CDR3 bases: TGTGCCAGCAGTGATGGGCTCTTCTACGAGCAGTACTTC. This sequence encodes CASSDGLFYEQYF.

This chain joins TRBV15 and TRBJ2-1; no firm D call. Germline CDR1 LNHNV, CDR2 YYDKDF (reference sequence). The CDR3 runs 15 residues. Deletions cut 4 bases from V and 0 bases from J, with 10 bases between. The CDR3 loop reads CATSNDGSSYNEQFF. In DNA, the CDR3 is TGTGCCACCAGCAACGACGGAAGCTCCTACAATGAGCAGTTCTTC.